This T cell receptor (beta chain) was captured in a study of identical twins. Findings and limits, study-wide: An excess of low generation probability was shown by twin-shared out-of-frame alpha sequences. In monozygotic twins, models underestimated the sharing of out-of-frame TCR alpha.

One entry per CDR3 protein, called by TCRdb with MiXCR from the 5' RACE reads. Of 250,000 to 300,000 distinct CDR3 sequences detected, less than 9.5% appear once; the ten largest clones hold approximately 7%. Concerning this clonotype itself: Its antigen is unknown.

The sample also formed part of further work on yellow fever vaccine responses in identical twins.

The sequence was collected from a woman aged 18-30 years in good health. The sequenced sample was CD8+ T cells sorted from blood.

CDR3 sequence (DNA): TGTGCCAGCAGCCCATGGGGGACAGCGAACACCGGGGAGCTGTTTTTT. Its translation is CASSPWGTANTGELFF. The gene calls are TRBV6-2 or TRBV6-3 and TRBJ2-2; TRBD1 matches 7 bases. The length of the CDR3 is 16 residues. Germline CDR1 reads MNHEY; CDR2 reads SVGEGT. Unmatched junction bases numbered 7, after V lost 6 bases and J lost 0 bases.